These 10 T cell receptor beta chains were sequenced from one sample in a study of Graves' ophthalmopathy and Graves' hyperthyroidism. Amplification targeted the TCR beta CDR3 regions, with RNA transcripts as the source material. RT-PCR with HTBI primers came first, then second-round multiplex PCR. TCRdb recomputed calls from the multiplex PCR reads with MiXCR, one row per CDR3 protein. The sample yields roughly 700,000 distinct CDR3 sequences, 40% seen once. Sequenced sample: peripheral blood. The source is an adult man with Graves' ophthalmopathy.

The chain recombines TRBV15 with TRBJ2-3; D is perhaps TRBD2 (5 bases). The germline V and J ends were trimmed by 5 bases and 6 bases, with 6 bases remaining between them. Germline V CDR1 and CDR2: LNHNV, YYDKDF (reference sequence). This CDR3 is built from 11 residues. CDR3 sequence: CATSERDTQYF. CDR3 bases: TGTGCCACCAGCGAGCGGGATACGCAGTATTTT.

The rearrangement links TRBV12-3 or TRBV12-4 to TRBJ1-5; unclear D gene. The V gene lost 2 bases and the J gene lost 4 bases, with 18 bases spanning the gap. CDR3 length: 17 amino acids. DNA for the CDR3: TGTGCCAGCAGTTTATCTCCGGTGAGGCGCAAGAATCAGCCCCAGCATTTT. Protein sequence: CASSLSPVRRKNQPQHF.

The rearrangement joins TRBV10-3 to TRBJ1-3, with TRBD1 matching over 7 bases. CDR3 length: 14 amino acids. With 6 bases clipped from V and 4 bases from J, the junction kept 6 bases outside the gene matches. Germline V gives CDR1 ENHRY, CDR2 SYGVKD. CDR3 in amino acids: CAISLTGQGNTIYF. For the CDR3, the DNA is TGTGCCATCAGCCTGACAGGGCAGGGAAACACCATATATTTT.

This clonotype was picked up many times. This chain uses TRBV7-9 with TRBJ1-1, with D possibly being TRBD1 (6 bases). V was clipped by 5 bases and J by 3 bases, with 10 bases between them. The CDR3 spans 13 residues. The germline gives CDR1 SEHNR, CDR2 FQNEAQ (reference sequence). Written as DNA, the CDR3 is TGTGCCAGCAGCCGTAACAGGGACACTGAAGCTTTCTTT. Protein sequence: CASSRNRDTEAFF.

The CDR3 protein is CATSSPQGLSSGNTIYF. In nucleotides, the CDR3 is TGTGCCACCAGCAGCCCACAGGGGTTGAGCTCTGGAAACACCATATATTTT. This chain uses TRBV15 with TRBJ1-3, with TRBD1 matching 7 bases. Per the germline V gene, CDR1 is LNHNV and CDR2 is YYDKDF (reference sequence). V was pared by 3 bases and J by 0 bases, with 8 bases of the junction left unmatched. CDR3 length equals 17 residues.

The chain employs TRBV11-3 and TRBJ1-1, with a weak D call TRBD1 (5 bases). With 5 bases removed from V and 3 bases from J, the gap between germline ends came to 13 bases. The germline V gene encodes CDR1 SGHNT and CDR2 YENEEA. This CDR3 has 14 residues. CDR3 coding DNA: TGTGCCAGCAGCCAGGGAGGCATGGACACTGAAGCTTTCTTT. Translation gives CASSQGGMDTEAFF.

The chain employs TRBV24-1 and TRBJ1-5, with 8 bases matching TRBD1. Germline V gives CDR1 KGHDR, CDR2 SFDVKD. The CDR3 spans 15 residues. V shed 12 bases, J shed 5 bases, and the junction held 14 bases outside the gene matches. The CDR3 DNA follows: TGTGCCTGCGGTGCAGGGGGCACCGGGGATCAGCCCCAGCATTTT. Its protein is CACGAGGTGDQPQHF.

The J gene is TRBJ1-3, the V gene TRBV12-3 or TRBV12-4; 8 bases line up with TRBD1. The CDR3 has 14 amino acids. V dropped 2 bases and J dropped 8; count of bases not matched to a gene: 5. This CDR3 is CASSLTGGFDTIYF. The CDR3 bases are TGTGCCAGCAGTTTAACAGGGGGTTTTGACACCATATATTTT.

This clonotype was seen once. The V and J genes are TRBV15 and TRBJ1-1; tentatively, D is TRBD1 (6 bases). Germline V gene sequence: CDR1 LNHNV, CDR2 YYDKDF (reference sequence). V was cut by 3 bases and J by 0 bases, with 14 bases left in between. The CDR3 is made up of 16 amino acids. The chain's CDR3 is CATSSAQTGMNTEAFF. CDR3 sequence (DNA): TGTGCCACCAGCAGTGCCCAAACAGGGATGAACACTGAAGCTTTCTTT.

The chain couples TRBV25-1 to TRBJ2-5; 11 bases align to TRBD2. V dropped 8 bases and J dropped 2; count of bases not matched to a gene: 10. From germline, CDR1 is MGHDK and CDR2 SYGVNS. The CDR3 is made up of 16 amino acids. The CDR3 DNA reads as TGTGCCAGCCGCGGGACTAGCGGAGCGGGGCAAGAGACCCAGTACTTC. Its translation: CASRGTSGAGQETQYF.